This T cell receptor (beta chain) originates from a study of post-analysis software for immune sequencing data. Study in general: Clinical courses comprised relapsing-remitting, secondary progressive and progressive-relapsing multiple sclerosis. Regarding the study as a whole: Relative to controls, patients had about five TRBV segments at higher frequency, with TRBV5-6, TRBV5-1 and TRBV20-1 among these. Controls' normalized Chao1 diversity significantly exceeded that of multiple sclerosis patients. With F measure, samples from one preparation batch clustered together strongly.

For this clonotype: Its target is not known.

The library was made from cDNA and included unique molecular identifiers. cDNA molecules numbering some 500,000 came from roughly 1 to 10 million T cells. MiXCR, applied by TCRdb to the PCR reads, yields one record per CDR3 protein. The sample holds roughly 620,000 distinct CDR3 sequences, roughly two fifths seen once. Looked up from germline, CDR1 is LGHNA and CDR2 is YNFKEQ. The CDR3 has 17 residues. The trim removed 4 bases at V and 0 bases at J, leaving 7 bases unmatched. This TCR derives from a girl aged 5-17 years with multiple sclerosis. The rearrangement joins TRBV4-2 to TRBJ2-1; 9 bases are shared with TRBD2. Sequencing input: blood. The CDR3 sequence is CASSLSAGGSSYNEQFF. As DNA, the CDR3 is TGTGCCAGCAGCCTCTCTGCGGGGGGGAGCTCCTACAATGAGCAGTTCTTC.